This T cell receptor beta chain was captured in a study of blood T cell repertoires in COVID-19. Per the original data handling: It was from reference gene primer amplification that nucleated cell counts were estimated. The method was immunoSEQ multiplex PCR; TCRdb's version includes in-frame clones alone and lacks a portion of them. D and trimming were read from the DNA, whereas the V and J calls and clone size are those reported in that table. This sample has 230,000 or so clones; 65% to 90% occur once, and the top ten carry around 2.4%. The TCR was taken from a man aged 35-49 years who had recovered from COVID-19. The sequenced sample consisted of peripheral blood.

CDR3 region: CASRYLTGGFDNEQFF. The DNA for the CDR3 is TGTGCCAGCAGGTATCTGACAGGGGGCTTCGACAATGAGCAGTTCTTC. The V call is TRBV11-2, the J call TRBJ2-1, with 10 bases that match TRBD1. The V gene end was trimmed by 6 bases and the J gene end by 5 bases; junction bases not matched to a gene: 10. Germline CDR1 is SGHAT and CDR2 is FQNNGV. The CDR3 is 16 amino acids.